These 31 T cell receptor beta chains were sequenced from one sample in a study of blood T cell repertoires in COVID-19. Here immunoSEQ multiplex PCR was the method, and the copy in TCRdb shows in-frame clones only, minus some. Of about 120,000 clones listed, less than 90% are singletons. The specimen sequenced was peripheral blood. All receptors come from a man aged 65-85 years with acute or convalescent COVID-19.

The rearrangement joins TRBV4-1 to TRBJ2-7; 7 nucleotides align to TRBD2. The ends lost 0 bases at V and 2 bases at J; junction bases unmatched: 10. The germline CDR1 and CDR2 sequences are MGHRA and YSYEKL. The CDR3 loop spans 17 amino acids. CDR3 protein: CASSQDPPPSGAYEQYF. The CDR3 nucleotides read TGCGCCAGCAGCCAAGATCCTCCCCCCAGCGGGGCCTACGAGCAGTACTTC.

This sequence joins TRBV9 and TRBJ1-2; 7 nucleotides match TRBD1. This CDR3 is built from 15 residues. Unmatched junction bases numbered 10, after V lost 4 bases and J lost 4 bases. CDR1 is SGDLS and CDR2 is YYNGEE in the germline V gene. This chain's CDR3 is CASSPGQEHLYGYTF. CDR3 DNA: TGTGCCAGCAGCCCTGGACAGGAGCACCTCTATGGCTACACCTTC.

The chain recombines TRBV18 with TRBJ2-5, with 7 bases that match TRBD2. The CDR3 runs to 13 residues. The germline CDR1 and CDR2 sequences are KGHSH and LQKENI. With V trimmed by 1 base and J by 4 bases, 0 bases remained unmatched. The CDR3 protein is CASSPRGGETQYF. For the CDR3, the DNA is TGTGCCAGCTCACCACGCGGGGGAGAGACCCAGTACTTC.

The DNA of the CDR3 is TGTGCCAGCAGCTTCGGTCCACAGACAGATTCACCCCTCCACTTT. Encoded protein: CASSFGPQTDSPLHF. The chain combines TRBV11-2 with TRBJ1-6; D possibly corresponds to TRBD1 (5 bases). V was trimmed by 3 bases and J by 8 bases, leaving 14 bases between them. Germline CDR1 and CDR2: SGHAT and FQNNGV. This CDR3 comprises 15 residues.

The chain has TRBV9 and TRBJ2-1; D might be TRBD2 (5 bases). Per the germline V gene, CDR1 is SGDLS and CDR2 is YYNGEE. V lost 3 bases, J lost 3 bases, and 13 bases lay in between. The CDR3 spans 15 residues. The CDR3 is CASSAQGLDYNEQFF. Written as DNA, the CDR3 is TGTGCCAGCAGCGCCCAAGGACTGGACTACAATGAGCAGTTCTTC. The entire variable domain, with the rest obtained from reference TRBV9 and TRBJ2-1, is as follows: DSGVTQTPKHLITATGQRVTLRCSPRSGDLSVYWYQQSLDQGLQFLIQYYNGEERAKGNILERFSAQQFPDLHSELNLSSLELGDSALYFCASSAQGLDYNEQFFGPGTRLTVL.

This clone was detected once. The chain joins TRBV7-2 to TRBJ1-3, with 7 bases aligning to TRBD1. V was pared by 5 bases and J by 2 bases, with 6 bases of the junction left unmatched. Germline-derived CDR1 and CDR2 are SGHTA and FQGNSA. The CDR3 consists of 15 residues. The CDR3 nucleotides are TGTGCCAGCAGCCCTCGGACAGGCGCTGGAAACACCATATATTTT. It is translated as CASSPRTGAGNTIYF.

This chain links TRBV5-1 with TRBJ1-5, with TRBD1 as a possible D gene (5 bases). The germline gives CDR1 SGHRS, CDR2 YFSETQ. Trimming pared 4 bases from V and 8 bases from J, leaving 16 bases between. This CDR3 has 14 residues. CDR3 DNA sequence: TGCGCCAGCAGCCCCGGTCAGGGATGGGAGCCCCAGCATTTT. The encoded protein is CASSPGQGWEPQHF. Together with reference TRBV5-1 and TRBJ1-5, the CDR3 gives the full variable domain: KAGVTQTPRYLIKTRGQQVTLSCSPISGHRSVSWYQQTPGQGLQFLFEYFSETQRNKGNFPGRFSGRQFSNSRSEMNVSTLELGDSALYLCASSPGQGWEPQHFGDGTRLSIL.

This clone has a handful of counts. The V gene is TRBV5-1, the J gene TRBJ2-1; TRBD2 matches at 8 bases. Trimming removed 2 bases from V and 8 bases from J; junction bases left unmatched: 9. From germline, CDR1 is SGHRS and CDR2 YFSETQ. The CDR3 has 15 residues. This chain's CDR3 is CASSFNPGLGDEQFF. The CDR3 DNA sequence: TGCGCCAGCAGCTTTAATCCGGGACTAGGCGATGAGCAGTTCTTC. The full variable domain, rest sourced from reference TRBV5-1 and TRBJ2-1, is KAGVTQTPRYLIKTRGQQVTLSCSPISGHRSVSWYQQTPGQGLQFLFEYFSETQRNKGNFPGRFSGRQFSNSRSEMNVSTLELGDSALYLCASSFNPGLGDEQFFGPGTRLTVL.

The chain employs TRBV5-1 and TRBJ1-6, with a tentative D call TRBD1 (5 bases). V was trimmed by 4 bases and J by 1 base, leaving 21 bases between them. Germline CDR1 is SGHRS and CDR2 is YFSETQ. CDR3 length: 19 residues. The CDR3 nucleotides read TGCGCCAGCAGCCCCGTAGCAGGGCCGTCGACATCCTATAATTCACCCCTCCACTTT. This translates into CASSPVAGPSTSYNSPLHF.

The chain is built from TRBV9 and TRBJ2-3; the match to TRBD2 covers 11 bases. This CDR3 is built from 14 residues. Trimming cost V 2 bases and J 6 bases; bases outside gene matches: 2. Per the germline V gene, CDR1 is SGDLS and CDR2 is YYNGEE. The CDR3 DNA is TGTGCCAGCAGCGTTAGCGGGGGGGCTGATACGCAGTATTTT. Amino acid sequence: CASSVSGGADTQYF.

CDR3: CASSLAVEASYTF. CDR3 sequence (DNA): TGTGCCAGCAGCTTAGCGGTTGAGGCTAGCTACACCTTC. The chain recombines TRBV7-8 with TRBJ1-2; no definite D call. The V and J ends lost 0 bases and 9 bases respectively, with 11 bases between them. This CDR3 is 13 amino acids long. The germline CDR1 and CDR2 sequences are SGHVS and FQNEAQ.

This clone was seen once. The CDR3 sequence: CASSESTVQPQHF. In DNA, the CDR3 is TGCGCCAGCAGTGAGTCCACAGTCCAGCCCCAGCATTTT. The chain links TRBV10-2 to TRBJ1-5; D not resolved. Trimming took 0 bases from V and 7 from J, leaving 7 bases between them. Germline CDR1 WSHSY, CDR2 SAAADI. CDR3 size: 13 residues.

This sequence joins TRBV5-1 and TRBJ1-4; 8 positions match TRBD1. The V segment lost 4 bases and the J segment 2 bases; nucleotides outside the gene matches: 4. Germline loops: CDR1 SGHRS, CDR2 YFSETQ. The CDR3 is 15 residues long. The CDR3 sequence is CASSRGQGTNEKLFF. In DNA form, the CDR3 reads TGCGCCAGCAGCCGTGGACAGGGCACTAATGAAAAACTGTTTTTT.

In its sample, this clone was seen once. The CDR3 loop is CASRGYITSGNTDTQYF. CDR3 nucleotide sequence: TGTGCCAGCAGAGGATATATTACTAGCGGTAACACAGATACGCAGTATTTT. The chain combines TRBV25-1 with TRBJ2-3, with 8 positions matching TRBD2. The CDR3 spans 17 residues. Germline CDR1 and CDR2: MGHDK and SYGVNS. Trimming took 6 bases from V and 2 from J; bases not matched to a gene: 13.

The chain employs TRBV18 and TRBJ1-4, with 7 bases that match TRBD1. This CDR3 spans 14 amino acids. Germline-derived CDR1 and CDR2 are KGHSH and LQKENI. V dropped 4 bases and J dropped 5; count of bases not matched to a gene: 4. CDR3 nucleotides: TGTGCCAGCTCACAGGGGGCGTCGAATGAAAAACTGTTTTTT. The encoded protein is CASSQGASNEKLFF.

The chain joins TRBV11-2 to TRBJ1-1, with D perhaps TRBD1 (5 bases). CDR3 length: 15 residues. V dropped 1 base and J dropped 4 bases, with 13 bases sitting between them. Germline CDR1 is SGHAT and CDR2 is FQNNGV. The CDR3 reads CASSLAGRAGTEAFF. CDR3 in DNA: TGTGCCAGCAGCTTAGCGGGCAGGGCCGGCACTGAAGCTTTCTTT. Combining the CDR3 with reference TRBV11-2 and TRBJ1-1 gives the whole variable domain EAGVAQSPRYKIIEKRQSVAFWCNPISGHATLYWYQQILGQGPKLLIQFQNNGVVDDSQLPKDRFSAERLKGVDSTLKIQPAKLEDSAVYLCASSLAGRAGTEAFFGQGTRLTVV.

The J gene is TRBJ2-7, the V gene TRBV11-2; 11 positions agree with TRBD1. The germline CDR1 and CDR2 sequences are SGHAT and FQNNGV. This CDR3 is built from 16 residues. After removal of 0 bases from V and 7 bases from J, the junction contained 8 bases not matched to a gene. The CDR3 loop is CASSLDLGTGGGEQYF. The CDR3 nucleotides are TGTGCCAGCAGCTTAGATTTGGGGACAGGGGGAGGAGAGCAGTACTTC.

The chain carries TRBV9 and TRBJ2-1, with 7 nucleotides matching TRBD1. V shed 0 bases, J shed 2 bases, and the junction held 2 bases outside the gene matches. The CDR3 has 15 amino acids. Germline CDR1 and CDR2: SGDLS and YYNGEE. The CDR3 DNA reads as TGTGCCAGCAGCGTAGGACAGGGAGCCTACAATGAGCAGTTCTTC. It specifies CASSVGQGAYNEQFF.

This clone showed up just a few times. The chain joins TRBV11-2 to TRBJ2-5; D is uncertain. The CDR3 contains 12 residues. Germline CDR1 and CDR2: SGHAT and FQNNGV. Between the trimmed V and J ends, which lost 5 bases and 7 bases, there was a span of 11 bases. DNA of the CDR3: TGTGCCAGCAGCCAAATCCCCCCGACCCAGTACTTC. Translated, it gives CASSQIPPTQYF.

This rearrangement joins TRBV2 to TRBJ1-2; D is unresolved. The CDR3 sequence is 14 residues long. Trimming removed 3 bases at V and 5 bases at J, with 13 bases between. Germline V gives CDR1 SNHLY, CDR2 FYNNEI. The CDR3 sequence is CASSDRSSRYGYTF. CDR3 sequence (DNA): TGTGCCAGCAGTGACCGATCCTCTAGGTATGGCTACACCTTC.

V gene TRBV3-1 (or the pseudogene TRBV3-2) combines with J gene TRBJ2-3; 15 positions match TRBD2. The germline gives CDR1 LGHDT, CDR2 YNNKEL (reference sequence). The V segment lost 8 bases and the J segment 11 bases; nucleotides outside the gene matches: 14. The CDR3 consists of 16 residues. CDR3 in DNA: TGTGCCAGCTCCCGAGGACTAGCGGGGGGGCGGGTGGTGCAGTATTTT. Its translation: CASSRGLAGGRVVQYF.

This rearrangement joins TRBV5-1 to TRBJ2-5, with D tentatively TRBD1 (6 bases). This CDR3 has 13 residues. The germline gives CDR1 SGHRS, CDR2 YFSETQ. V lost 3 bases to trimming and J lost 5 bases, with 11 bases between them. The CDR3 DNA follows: TGCGCCAGCAGCTGGGGGCGGAGCGAGACCCAGTACTTC. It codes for CASSWGRSETQYF.

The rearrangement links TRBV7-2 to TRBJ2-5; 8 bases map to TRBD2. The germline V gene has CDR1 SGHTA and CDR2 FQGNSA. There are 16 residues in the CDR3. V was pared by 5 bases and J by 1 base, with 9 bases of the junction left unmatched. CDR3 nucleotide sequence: TGTGCCAGCAGCCCTAAGCTCGGGGGGGGCCAAGAGACCCAGTACTTC. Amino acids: CASSPKLGGGQETQYF.

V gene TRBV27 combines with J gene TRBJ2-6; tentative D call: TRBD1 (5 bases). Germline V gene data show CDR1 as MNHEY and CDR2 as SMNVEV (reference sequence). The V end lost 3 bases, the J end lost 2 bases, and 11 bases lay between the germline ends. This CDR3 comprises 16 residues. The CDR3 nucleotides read TGTGCCAGCAGTTTCAGACAGCCCCCTGGGGCCAACGTCCTGACTTTC. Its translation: CASSFRQPPGANVLTF.

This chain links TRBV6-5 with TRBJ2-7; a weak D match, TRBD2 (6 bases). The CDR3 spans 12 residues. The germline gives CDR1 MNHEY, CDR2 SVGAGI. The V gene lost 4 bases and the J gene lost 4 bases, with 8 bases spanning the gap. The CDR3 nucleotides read TGTGCCAGCAGTTGGAGGGTATACGAGCAGTACTTC. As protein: CASSWRVYEQYF.

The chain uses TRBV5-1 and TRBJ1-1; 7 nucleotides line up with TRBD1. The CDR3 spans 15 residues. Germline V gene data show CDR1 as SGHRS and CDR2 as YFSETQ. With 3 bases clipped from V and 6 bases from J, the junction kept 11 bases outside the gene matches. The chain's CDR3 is CASSSTLQGRAEAFF. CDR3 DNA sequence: TGCGCCAGCAGCTCAACGCTACAGGGGCGAGCTGAAGCTTTCTTT. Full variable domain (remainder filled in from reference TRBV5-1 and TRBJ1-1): KAGVTQTPRYLIKTRGQQVTLSCSPISGHRSVSWYQQTPGQGLQFLFEYFSETQRNKGNFPGRFSGRQFSNSRSEMNVSTLELGDSALYLCASSSTLQGRAEAFFGQGTRLTVV.

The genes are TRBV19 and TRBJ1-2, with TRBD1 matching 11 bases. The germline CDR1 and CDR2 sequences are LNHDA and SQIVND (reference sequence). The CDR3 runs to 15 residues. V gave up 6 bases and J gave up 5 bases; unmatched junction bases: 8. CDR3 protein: CASSQYGTGGYGYTF. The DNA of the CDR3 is TGTGCCAGTAGCCAGTACGGGACAGGGGGTTATGGCTACACCTTC.

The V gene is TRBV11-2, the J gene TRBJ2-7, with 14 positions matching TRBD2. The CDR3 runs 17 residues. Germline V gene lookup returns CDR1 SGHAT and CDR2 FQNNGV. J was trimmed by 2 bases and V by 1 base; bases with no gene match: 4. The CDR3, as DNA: TGTGCCAGCAGCTTAGTCTCGGGACTAGCGGGGGCCTACGAGCAGTACTTC. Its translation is CASSLVSGLAGAYEQYF.

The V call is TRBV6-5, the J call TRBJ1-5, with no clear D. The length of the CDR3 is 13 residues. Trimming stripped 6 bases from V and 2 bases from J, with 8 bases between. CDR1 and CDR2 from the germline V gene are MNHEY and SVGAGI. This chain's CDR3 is CASSQARNQPQHF. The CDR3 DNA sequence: TGTGCCAGCAGCCAGGCCCGCAATCAGCCCCAGCATTTT.

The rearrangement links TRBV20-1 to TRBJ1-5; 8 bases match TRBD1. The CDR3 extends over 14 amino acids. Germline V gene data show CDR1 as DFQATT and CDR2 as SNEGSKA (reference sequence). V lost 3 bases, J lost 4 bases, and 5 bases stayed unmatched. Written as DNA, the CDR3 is TGCAGTGCTAGTGCGGGACAGGTAAATCAGCCCCAGCATTTT. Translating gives CSASAGQVNQPQHF.

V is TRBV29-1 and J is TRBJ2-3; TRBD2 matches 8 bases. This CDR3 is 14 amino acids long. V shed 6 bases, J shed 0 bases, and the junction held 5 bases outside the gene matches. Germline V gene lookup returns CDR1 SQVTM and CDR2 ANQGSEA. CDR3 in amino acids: CSVASGRSTDTQYF. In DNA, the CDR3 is TGCAGCGTAGCTAGCGGGCGAAGCACAGATACGCAGTATTTT.